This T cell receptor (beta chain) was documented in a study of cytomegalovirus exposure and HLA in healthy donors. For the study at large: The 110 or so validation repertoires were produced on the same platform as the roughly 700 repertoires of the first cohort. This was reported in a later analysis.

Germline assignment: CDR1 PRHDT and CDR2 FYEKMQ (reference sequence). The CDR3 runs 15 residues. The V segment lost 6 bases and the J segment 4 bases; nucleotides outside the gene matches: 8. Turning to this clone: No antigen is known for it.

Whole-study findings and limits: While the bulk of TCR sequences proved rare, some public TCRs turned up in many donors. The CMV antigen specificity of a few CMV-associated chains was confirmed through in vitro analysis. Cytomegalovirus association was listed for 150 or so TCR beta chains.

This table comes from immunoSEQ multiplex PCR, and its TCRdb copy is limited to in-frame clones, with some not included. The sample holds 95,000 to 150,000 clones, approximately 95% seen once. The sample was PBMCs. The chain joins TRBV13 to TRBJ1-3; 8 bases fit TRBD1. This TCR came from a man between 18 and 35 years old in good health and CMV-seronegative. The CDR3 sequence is CASRLRTGSGNTIYF. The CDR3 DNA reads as TGTGCCAGCAGATTAAGGACAGGGTCCGGAAACACCATATATTTT.